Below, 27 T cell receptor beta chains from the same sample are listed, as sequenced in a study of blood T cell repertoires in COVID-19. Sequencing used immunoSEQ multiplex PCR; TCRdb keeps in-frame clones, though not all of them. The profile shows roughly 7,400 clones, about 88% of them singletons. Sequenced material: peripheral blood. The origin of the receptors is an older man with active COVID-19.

CDR3 coding DNA: TGTGCCAGTAGTCTGAGACTAGCGGGGACATTTTCGGAGCAGTACTTC. Its translation: CASSLRLAGTFSEQYF. V and J are TRBV19 and TRBJ2-7; 11 positions match TRBD2. Trimming took 5 bases from V and 7 from J; bases not matched to a gene: 13. This CDR3 has 16 residues. The germline V gene has CDR1 LNHDA and CDR2 SQIVND (reference sequence).

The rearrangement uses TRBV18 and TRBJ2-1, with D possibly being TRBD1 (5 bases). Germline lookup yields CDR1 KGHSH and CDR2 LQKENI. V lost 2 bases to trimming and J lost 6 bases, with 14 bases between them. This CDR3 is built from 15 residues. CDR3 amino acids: CASSPAQAASNEQFF. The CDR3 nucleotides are TGTGCCAGCTCACCAGCACAGGCTGCTTCCAATGAGCAGTTCTTC.

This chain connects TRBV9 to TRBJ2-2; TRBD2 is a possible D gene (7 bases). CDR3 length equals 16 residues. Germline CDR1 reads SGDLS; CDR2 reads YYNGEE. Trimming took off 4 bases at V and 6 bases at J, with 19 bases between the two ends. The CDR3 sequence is CASSTRGQGKAGELFF. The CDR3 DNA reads TGTGCCAGCAGCACGCGGGGGCAGGGAAAGGCCGGGGAGCTGTTTTTT. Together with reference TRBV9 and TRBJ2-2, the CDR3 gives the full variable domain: DSGVTQTPKHLITATGQRVTLRCSPRSGDLSVYWYQQSLDQGLQFLIQYYNGEERAKGNILERFSAQQFPDLHSELNLSSLELGDSALYFCASSTRGQGKAGELFFGEGSRLTVL.

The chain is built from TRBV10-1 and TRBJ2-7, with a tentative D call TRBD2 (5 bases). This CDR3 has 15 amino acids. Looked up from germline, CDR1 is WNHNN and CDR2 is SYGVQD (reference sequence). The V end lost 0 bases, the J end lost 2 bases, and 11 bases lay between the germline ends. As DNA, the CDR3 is TGCGCCAGCAGTGAGTCGTATAGCGATGCCTACGAGCAGTACTTC. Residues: CASSESYSDAYEQYF.

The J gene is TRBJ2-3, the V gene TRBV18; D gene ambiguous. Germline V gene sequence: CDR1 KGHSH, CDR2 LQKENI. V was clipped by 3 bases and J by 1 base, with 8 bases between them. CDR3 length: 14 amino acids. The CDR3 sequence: CASSPRQGTDTQYF. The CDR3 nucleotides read TGTGCCAGCTCACCTAGGCAGGGCACAGATACGCAGTATTTT.

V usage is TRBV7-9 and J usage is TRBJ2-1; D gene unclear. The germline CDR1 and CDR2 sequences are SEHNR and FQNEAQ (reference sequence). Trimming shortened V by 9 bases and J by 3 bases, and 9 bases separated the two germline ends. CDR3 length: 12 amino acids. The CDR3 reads CASQLLYNEQFF. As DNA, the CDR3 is TGTGCCAGTCAGTTGCTCTACAATGAGCAGTTCTTC.

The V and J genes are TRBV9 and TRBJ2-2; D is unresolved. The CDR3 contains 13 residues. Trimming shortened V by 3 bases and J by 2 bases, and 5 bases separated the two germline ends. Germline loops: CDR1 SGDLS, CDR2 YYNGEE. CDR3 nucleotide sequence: TGTGCCAGCAGCGATCCTAACACCGGGGAGCTGTTTTTT. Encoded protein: CASSDPNTGELFF.

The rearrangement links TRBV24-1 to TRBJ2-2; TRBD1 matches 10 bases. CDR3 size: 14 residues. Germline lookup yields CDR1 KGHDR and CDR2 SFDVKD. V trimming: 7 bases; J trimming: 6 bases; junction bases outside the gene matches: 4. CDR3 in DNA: TGTGCCACCAGGGGGGACAGGGGACCCGGGGAGCTGTTTTTT. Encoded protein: CATRGDRGPGELFF.

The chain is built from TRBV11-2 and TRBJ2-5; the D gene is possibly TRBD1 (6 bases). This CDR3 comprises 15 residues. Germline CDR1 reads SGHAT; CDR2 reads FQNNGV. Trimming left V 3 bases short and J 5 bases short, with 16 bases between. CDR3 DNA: TGTGCCAGCAGCTTTGTCAGGGGCGCCGGGGAGACCCAGTACTTC. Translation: CASSFVRGAGETQYF.

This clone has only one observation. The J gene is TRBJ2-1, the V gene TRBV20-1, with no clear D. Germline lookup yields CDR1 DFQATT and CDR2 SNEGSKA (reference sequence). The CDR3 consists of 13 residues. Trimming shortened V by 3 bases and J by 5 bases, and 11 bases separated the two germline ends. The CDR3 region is CSASWWRNNEQFF. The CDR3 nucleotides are TGCAGTGCTAGTTGGTGGCGGAACAATGAGCAGTTCTTC.

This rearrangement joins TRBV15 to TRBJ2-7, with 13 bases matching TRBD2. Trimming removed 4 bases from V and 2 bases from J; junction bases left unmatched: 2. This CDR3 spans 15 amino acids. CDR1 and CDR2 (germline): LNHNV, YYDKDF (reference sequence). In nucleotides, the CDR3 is TGTGCCACCAGCATGACTAGCGGGGGGCCCTACGAGCAGTACTTC. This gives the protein CATSMTSGGPYEQYF.

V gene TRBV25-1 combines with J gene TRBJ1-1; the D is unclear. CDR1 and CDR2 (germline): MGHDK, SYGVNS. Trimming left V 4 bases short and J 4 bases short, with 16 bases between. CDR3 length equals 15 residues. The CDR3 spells CASSAIGQRGTEAFF. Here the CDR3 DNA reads TGTGCCAGCAGTGCCATCGGCCAGCGGGGCACTGAAGCTTTCTTT.

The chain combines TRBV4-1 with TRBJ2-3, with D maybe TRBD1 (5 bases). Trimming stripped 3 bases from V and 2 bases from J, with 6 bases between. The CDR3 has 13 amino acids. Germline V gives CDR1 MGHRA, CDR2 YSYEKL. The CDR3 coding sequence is TGCGCCAGCAGCCAGGGGCCCACAGATACGCAGTATTTT. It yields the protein CASSQGPTDTQYF.

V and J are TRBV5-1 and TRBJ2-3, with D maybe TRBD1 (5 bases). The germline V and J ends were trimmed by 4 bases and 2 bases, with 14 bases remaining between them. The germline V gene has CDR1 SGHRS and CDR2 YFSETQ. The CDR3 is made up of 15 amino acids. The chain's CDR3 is CASSETTVLTDTQYF. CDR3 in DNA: TGCGCCAGCAGCGAGACGACAGTGCTCACAGATACGCAGTATTTT.

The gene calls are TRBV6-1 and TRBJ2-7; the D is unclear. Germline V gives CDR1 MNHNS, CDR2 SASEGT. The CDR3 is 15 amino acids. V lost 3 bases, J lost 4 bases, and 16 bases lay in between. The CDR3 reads CASSDSVLLRYEQYF. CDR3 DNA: TGTGCCAGCAGTGATTCTGTACTCCTGAGGTACGAGCAGTACTTC.

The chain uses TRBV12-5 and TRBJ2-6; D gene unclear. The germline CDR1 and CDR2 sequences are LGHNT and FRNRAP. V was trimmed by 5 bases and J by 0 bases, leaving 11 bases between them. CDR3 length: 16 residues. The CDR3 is CASGAGFLSGANVLTF. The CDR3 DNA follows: TGTGCTAGTGGTGCCGGGTTCCTCTCTGGGGCCAACGTCCTGACTTTC.

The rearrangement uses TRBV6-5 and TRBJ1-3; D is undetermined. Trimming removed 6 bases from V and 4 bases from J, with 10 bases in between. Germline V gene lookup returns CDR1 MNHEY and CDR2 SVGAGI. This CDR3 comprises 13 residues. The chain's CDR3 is CASSPVRGNTIYF. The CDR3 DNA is TGTGCCAGCAGCCCGGTTCGGGGAAACACCATATATTTT.

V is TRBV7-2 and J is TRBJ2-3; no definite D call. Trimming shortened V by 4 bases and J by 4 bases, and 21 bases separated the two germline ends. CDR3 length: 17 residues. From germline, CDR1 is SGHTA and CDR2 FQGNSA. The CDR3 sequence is CASSSHRVPTSADTQYF. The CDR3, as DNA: TGTGCCAGCAGCTCACACCGGGTCCCGACCAGCGCAGATACGCAGTATTTT.

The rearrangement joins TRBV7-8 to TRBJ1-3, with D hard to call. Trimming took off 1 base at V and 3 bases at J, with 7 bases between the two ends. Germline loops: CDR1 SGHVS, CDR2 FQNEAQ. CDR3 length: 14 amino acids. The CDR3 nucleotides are TGTGCCAGCAGCTTAGGAGGGCTTGGAAACACCATATATTTT. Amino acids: CASSLGGLGNTIYF. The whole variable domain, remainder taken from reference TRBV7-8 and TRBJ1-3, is GAGVSQSPRYKVAKRGQDVALRCDPISGHVSLFWYQQALGQGPEFLTYFQNEAQLDKSGLPSDRFFAERPEGSVSTLKIQRTQQEDSAVYLCASSLGGLGNTIYFGEGSWLTVV.

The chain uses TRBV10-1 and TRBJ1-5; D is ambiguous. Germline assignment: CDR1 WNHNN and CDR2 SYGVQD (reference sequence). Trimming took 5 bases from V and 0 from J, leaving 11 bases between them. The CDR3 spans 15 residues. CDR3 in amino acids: CASSTFGFSNQPQHF. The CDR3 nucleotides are TGCGCCAGCAGTACCTTCGGGTTTAGCAATCAGCCCCAGCATTTT.

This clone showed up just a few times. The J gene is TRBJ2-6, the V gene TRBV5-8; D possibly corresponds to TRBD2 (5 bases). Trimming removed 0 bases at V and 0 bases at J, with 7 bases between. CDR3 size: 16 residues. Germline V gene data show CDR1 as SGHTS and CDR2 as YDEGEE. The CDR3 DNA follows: TGTGCCAGCAGCTTGGTCGCGGGCTCTGGGGCCAACGTCCTGACTTTC. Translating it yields CASSLVAGSGANVLTF.

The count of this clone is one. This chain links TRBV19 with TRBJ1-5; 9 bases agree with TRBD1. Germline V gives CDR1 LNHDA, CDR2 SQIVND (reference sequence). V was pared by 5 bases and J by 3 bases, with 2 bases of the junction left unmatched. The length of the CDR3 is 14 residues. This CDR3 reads CASSGQGINQPQHF. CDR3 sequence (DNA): TGTGCCAGTAGTGGACAGGGGATCAATCAGCCCCAGCATTTT.

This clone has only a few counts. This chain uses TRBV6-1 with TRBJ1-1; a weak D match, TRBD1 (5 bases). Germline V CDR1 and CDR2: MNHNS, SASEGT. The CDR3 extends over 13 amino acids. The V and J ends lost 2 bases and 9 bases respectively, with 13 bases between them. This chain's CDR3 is CASSERGGSQAFF. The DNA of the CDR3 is TGTGCCAGCAGTGAACGGGGGGGGTCCCAAGCTTTCTTT.

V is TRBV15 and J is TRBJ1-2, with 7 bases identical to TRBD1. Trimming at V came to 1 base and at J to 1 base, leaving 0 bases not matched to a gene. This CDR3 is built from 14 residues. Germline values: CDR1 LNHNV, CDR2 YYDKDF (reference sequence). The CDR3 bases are TGTGCCACCAGCAGAGCAGGGGGTAACTATGGCTACACCTTC. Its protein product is CATSRAGGNYGYTF.

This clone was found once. CDR3 in amino acids: CASSQIRGREETQYF. CDR3 coding DNA: TGTGCCAGCAGCCAAATCAGGGGTCGCGAAGAGACCCAGTACTTC. This chain links TRBV3-1 (or the pseudogene TRBV3-2) with TRBJ2-5, with D maybe TRBD1 (6 bases). This CDR3 comprises 15 residues. Per the germline V gene, CDR1 is LGHDT and CDR2 is YNNKEL (reference sequence). The germline V and J ends were trimmed by 2 bases and 3 bases, with 13 bases remaining between them.

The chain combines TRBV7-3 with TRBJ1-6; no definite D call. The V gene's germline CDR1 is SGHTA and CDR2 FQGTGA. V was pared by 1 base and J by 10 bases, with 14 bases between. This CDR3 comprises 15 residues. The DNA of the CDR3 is TGTGCCAGCAGCTTAAAGGGAGATCTACGATCACCCCTCCACTTT. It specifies CASSLKGDLRSPLHF.

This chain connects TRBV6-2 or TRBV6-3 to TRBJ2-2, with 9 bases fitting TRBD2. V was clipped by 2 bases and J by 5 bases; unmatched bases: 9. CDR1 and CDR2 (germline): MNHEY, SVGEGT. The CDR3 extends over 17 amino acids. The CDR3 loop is CASSYGGRGGPTGELFF. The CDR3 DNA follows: TGTGCCAGCAGTTACGGAGGGCGGGGGGGCCCGACCGGGGAGCTGTTTTTT.